This TCR beta chain was sequenced in a study of graft-versus-host responses after intestinal transplantation. The wider study: The whole recipient group had anti-thymocyte globulin induction followed by tacrolimus and steroids for about three years.

Trimming pared 4 bases from V and 8 bases from J, leaving 7 bases between. Germline assignment: CDR1 SGHKS and CDR2 YYEKEE (reference sequence). The CDR3 extends over 11 amino acids. Study results and limitations: Declines in HvG clones occurring early post-transplant were associated with peak circulating GvH clone levels.

Responders labeled with CFSE (approximately 200,000) were plated with approximately 200,000 irradiated, violet-dye-labeled stimulators. A sort after the reaction isolated proliferating CFSE-low CD3+CD4+ and CD3+CD8+ responders. Clones were sequenced by immunoSEQ multiplex PCR, and TCRdb holds only the in-frame ones, with some missing. The table lists 6,800 or so clones, roughly 31% of them singletons, with 4.5% to 6% in the top ten. This chain joins TRBV5-5 and TRBJ2-1; no definite D call. The sample consisted of alloreactive CD8+ T cells from a mixed lymphocyte reaction culture, taken before transplantation. Subset specified: CFSE-low proliferating T cells sorted from approximately 6-day pre-transplant mixed lymphocyte reaction (GvH or HvG direction). The clonotype originates from a human patient who was an organ donor for intestinal transplantation. In DNA form, the CDR3 reads TGTGCCAGCAGCGGTCCGGATGAGCAGTTCTTC. Its translation: CASSGPDEQFF. The complete variable domain, with remaining parts taken from reference TRBV5-5 and TRBJ2-1, reads DAGVTQSPTHLIKTRGQQVTLRCSPISGHKSVSWYQQVLGQGPQFIFQYYEKEERGRGNFPDRFSARQFPNYSSELNVNALLLGDSALYLCASSGPDEQFFGPGTRLTVL.